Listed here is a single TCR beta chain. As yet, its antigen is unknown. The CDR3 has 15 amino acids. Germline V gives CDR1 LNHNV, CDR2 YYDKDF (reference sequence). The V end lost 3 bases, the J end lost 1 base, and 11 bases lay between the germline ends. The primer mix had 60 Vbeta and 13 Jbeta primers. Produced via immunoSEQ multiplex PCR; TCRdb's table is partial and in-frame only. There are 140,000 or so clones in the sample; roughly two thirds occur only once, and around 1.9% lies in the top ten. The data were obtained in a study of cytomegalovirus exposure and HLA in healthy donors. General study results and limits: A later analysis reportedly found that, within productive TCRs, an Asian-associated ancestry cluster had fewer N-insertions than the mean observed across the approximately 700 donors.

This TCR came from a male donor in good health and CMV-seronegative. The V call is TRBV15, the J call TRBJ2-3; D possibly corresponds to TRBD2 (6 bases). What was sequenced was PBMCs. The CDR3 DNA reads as TGTGCCACCAGCAGGGTGGGACTTCGCACAGATACGCAGTATTTT. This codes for CATSRVGLRTDTQYF.